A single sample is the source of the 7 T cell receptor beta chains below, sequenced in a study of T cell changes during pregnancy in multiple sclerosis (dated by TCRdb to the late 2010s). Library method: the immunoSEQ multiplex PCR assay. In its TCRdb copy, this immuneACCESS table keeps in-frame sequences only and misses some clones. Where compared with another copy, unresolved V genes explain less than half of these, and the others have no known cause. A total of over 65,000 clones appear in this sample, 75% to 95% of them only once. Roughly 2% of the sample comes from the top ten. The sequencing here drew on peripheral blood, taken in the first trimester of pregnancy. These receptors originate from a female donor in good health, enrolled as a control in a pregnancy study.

The CDR3 DNA reads as TGTGCCAGCAGCTTAGGGACTAGCGGGGGGGCTGCAGGACCCTACGAGCAGTACTTC. Protein product: CASSLGTSGGAAGPYEQYF. The chain is built from TRBV7-2 and TRBJ2-7; 15 bases agree with TRBD2. V shed 1 base, J shed 2 bases, and the junction held 9 bases outside the gene matches. CDR1 is SGHTA, CDR2 FQGNSA, per germline. The CDR3 length is 19 residues.

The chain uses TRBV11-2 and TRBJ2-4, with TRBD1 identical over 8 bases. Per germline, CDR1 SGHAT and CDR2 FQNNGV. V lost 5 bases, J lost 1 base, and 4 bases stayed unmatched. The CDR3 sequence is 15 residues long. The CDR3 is CASSPRQGAKNIQYF. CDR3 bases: TGTGCCAGCAGCCCCCGACAGGGGGCCAAAAACATTCAGTACTTC.

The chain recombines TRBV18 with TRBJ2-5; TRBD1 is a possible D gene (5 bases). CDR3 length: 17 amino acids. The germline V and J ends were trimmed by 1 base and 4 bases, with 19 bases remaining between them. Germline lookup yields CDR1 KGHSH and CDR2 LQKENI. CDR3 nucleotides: TGTGCCAGCTCACCACTCCAGGGAACCATATCCGGAGAGACCCAGTACTTC. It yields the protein CASSPLQGTISGETQYF.

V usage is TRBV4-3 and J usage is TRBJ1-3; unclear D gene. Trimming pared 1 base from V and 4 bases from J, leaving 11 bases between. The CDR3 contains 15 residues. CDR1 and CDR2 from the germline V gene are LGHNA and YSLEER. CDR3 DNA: TGCGCCAGCAGCCAAGTTGCGGTGTCGGGAAACACCATATATTTT. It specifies CASSQVAVSGNTIYF.

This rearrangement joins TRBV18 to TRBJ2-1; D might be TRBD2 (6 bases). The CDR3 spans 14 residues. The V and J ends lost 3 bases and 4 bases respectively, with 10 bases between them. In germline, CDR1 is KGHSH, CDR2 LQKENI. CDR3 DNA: TGTGCCAGCTCACCGACTAGGGGTTACAATGAGCAGTTCTTC. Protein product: CASSPTRGYNEQFF.

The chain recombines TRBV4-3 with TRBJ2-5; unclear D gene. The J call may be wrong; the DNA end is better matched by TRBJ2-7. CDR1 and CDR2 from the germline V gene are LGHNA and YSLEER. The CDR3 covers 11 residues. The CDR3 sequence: CASSQGLEQYF. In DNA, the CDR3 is TGCGCCAGCAGCCAAGGCCTCGAGCAGTACTTC.

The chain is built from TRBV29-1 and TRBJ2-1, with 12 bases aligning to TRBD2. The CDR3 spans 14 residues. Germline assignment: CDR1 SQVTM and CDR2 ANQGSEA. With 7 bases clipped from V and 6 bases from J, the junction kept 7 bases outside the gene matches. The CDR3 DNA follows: TGCAGCGGGGCCACTAGCGGGGGGCGCAATGAGCAGTTCTTC. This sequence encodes CSGATSGGRNEQFF.